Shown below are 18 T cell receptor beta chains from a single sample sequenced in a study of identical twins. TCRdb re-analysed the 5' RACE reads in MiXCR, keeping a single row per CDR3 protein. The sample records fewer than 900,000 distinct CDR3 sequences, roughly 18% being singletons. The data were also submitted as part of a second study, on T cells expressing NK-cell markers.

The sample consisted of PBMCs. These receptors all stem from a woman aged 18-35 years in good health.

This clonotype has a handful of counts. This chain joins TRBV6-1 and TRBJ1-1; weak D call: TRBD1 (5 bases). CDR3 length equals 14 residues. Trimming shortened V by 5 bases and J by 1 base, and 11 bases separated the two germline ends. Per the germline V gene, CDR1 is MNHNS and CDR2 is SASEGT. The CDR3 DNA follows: TGTGCCAGCAGTATGGGACGGGCGAACACTGAAGCTTTCTTT. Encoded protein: CASSMGRANTEAFF.

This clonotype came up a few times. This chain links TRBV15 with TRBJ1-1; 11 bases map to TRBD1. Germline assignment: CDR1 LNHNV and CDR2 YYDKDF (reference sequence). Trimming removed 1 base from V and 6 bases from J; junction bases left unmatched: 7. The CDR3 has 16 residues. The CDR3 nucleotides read TGTGCCACCAGCAGAGCCCTAGGACAGGGGGCATCTGAAGCTTTCTTT. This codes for CATSRALGQGASEAFF.

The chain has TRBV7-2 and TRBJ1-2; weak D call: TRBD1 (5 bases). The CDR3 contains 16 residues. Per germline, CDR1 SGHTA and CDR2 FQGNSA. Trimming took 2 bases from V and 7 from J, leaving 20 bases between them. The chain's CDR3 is CASSLNFGAGVGGYTF. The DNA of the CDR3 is TGTGCCAGCAGCTTAAACTTCGGGGCGGGTGTGGGTGGCTACACCTTC.

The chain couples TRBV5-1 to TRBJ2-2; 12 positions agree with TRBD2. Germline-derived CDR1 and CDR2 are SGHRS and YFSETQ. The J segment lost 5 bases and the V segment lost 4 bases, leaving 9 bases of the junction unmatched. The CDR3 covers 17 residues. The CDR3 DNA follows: TGCGCCAGCAGCCTCTCTAGCGGGGGGGCCGGGACCGGGGAGCTGTTTTTT. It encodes CASSLSSGGAGTGELFF.

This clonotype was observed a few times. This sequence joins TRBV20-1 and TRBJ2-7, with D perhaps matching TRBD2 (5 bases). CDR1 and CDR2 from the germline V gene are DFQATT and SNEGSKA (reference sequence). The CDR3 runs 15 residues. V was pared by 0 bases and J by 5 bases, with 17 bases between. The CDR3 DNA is TGCAGTGCTAGAGATGCCCTAGCCCCGTTGGACGAGCAGTACTTC. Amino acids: CSARDALAPLDEQYF.

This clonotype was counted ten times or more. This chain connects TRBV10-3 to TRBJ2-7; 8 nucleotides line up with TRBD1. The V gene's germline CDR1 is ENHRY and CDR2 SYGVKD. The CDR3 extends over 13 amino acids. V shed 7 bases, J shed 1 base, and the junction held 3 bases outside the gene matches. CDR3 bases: TGTGCCATCAAAAGACAGGGGTCCTACGAGCAGTACTTC. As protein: CAIKRQGSYEQYF.

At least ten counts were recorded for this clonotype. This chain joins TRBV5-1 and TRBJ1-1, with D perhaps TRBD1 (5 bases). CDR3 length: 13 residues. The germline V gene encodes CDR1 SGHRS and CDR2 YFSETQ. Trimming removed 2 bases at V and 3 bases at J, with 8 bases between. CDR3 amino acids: CASSFTGDTEAFF. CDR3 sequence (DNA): TGCGCCAGCAGCTTCACGGGGGACACTGAAGCTTTCTTT.

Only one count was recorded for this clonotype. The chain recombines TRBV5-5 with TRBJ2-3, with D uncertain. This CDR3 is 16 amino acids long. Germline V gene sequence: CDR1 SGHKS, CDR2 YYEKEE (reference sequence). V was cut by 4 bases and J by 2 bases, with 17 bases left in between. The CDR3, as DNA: TGTGCCAGCAGCCCCCCGGGTGACTTATCCACAGATACGCAGTATTTT. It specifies CASSPPGDLSTDTQYF.

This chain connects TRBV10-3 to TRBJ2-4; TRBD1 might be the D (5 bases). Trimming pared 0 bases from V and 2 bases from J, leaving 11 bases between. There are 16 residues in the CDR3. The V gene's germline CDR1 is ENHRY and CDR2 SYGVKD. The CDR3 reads CAISESNRFSKNIQYF. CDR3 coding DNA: TGTGCCATCAGTGAGTCGAACAGGTTCTCCAAAAACATTCAGTACTTC.

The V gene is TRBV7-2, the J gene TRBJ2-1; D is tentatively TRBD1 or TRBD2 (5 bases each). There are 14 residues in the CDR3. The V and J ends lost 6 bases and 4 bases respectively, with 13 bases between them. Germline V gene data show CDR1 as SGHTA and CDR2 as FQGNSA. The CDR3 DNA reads TGTGCCAGCAGGGGACCAGGGTTTTACAATGAGCAGTTCTTC. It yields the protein CASRGPGFYNEQFF.

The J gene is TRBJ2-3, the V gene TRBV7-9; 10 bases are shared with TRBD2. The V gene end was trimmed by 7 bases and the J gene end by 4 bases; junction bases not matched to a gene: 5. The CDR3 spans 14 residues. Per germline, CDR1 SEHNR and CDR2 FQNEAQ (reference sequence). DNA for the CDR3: TGTGCCAGCACTGCTAGCGGGAGCTCAGATACGCAGTATTTT. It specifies CASTASGSSDTQYF.

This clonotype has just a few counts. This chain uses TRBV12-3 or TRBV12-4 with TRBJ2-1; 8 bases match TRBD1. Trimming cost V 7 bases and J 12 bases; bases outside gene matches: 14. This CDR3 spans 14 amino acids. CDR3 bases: TGTGCCAGCAAACGGGGACAGGCCCTGGGAGCGCAGTTCTTC. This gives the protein CASKRGQALGAQFF.

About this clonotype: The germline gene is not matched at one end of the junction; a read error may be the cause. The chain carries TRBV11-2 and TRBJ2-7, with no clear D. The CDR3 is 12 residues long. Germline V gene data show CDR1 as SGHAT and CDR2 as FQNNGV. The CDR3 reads CACSLAKSEQYF. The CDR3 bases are TGTGCCTGCAGCTTAGCAAAAAGCGAACAGTACTTC.

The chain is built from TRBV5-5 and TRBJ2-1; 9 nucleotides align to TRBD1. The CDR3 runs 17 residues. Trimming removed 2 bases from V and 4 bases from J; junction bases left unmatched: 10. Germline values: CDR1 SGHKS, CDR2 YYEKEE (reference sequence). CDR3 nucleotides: TGTGCCAGCAGCTTTCGATCCGGGACAGGGTTTTACAATGAGCAGTTCTTC. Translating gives CASSFRSGTGFYNEQFF.

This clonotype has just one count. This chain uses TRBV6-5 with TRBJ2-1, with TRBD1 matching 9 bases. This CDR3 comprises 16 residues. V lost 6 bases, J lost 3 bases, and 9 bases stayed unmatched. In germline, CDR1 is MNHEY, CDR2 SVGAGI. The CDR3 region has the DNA TGTGCCAGCAGCTACACAGGGGGCCCCAACTACAATGAGCAGTTCTTC. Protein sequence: CASSYTGGPNYNEQFF.

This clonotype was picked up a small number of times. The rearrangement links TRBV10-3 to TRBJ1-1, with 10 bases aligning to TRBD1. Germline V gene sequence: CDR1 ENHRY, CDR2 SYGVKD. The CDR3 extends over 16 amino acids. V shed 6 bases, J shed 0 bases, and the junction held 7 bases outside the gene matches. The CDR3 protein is CAISPGQGQMNTEAFF. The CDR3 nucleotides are TGTGCCATCAGCCCGGGACAGGGGCAGATGAACACTGAAGCTTTCTTT.

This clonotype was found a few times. CDR3 sequence reads: CASSLDMASEAQYF. CDR3 coding DNA: TGTGCCAGCAGCTTAGACATGGCCTCGGAAGCGCAGTATTTT. This sequence joins TRBV7-6 and TRBJ2-3; D unresolved. Trimming left V 1 base short and J 10 bases short, with 15 bases between. The V gene's germline CDR1 is SGHVS and CDR2 FNYEAQ. This CDR3 comprises 14 residues.

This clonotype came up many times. The CDR3 loop is CASSPQGLGTQYF. The CDR3 DNA sequence: TGTGCCAGCAGCCCACAGGGTCTCGGTACGCAGTATTTT. V gene TRBV12-3 or TRBV12-4 combines with J gene TRBJ2-3; D is possibly TRBD1 (6 bases). V lost 6 bases and J lost 8, with 15 bases in between. The CDR3 covers 13 residues.